The sequence of this T cell receptor (beta chain) was determined in a study of T-cell memory formation after mild COVID-19. Overall study results and limits: The main location of contracting CD4+ clones was CM and EM, and that of contracting CD8+ clones was EMRA.

This clonotype turned up a few times. Antigen: not known. Germline loops: CDR1 ENHRY, CDR2 SYGVKD. The length of the CDR3 is 11 residues. V was clipped by 1 base and J by 9 bases, with 4 bases between them. Barcoded TCR alpha and TCR beta cDNA libraries with UMIs came from 5'RACE using constant-segment primers. MiXCR, run by TCRdb on the 5' RACE reads, gives a single entry per CDR3 protein. The table includes 400,000 to 550,000 distinct CDR3 sequences, around 25% detected once. This clonotype originated in an adult woman who had mild COVID-19 (a few samples of this study predate the infection). Cell type and time point are not known. The chain uses TRBV10-3 and TRBJ2-1; no definite D call. Sequenced input: PBMCs or a T cell subset sorted from them (not recorded which). The CDR3 sequence is CAISEFGEQFF. CDR3 nucleotide sequence: TGTGCCATCAGTGAGTTCGGTGAGCAGTTCTTC.